Each of the 31 T cell receptor beta chains below was sequenced from the same sample in a study of T cell changes during pregnancy in multiple sclerosis. Profiling relied on immunoSEQ multiplex PCR, and the TCRdb table lists in-frame clones only, not all of them. Among about 100,000 clones listed, around 92% were seen once. The starting material was peripheral blood, obtained in the second trimester of pregnancy. Receptor source: a female donor with multiple sclerosis, enrolled in a pregnancy study.

The chain carries TRBV7-2 and TRBJ1-2; D is perhaps TRBD1 (5 bases). CDR1 and CDR2 (germline): SGHTA, FQGNSA. The CDR3 totals 15 residues. V dropped 1 base and J dropped 3 bases, with 12 bases sitting between them. The CDR3 loop reads CASSLDPGKDYGYTF. CDR3 bases: TGTGCCAGCAGCTTAGATCCAGGGAAGGACTATGGCTACACCTTC.

The rearrangement joins TRBV13 to TRBJ2-5; 9 bases map to TRBD2. The CDR3 runs 16 residues. V gave up 2 bases and J gave up 5 bases; unmatched junction bases: 9. CDR1 and CDR2 from the germline V gene are PRHDT and FYEKMQ (reference sequence). CDR3 DNA: TGTGCCAGCAGCTTAACGCGGGAGGGCCAAAGGGAGACCCAGTACTTC. It codes for CASSLTREGQRETQYF. Full variable domain (remainder filled in from reference TRBV13 and TRBJ2-5): AAGVIQSPRHLIKEKRETATLKCYPIPRHDTVYWYQQGPGQDPQFLISFYEKMQSDKGSIPDRFSAQQFSDYHSELNMSSLELGDSALYFCASSLTREGQRETQYFGPGTRLLVL.

The gene calls are TRBV6-5 and TRBJ2-3; TRBD2 agrees at 8 bases. The CDR3 extends over 14 amino acids. After removal of 7 bases from V and 5 bases from J, the junction contained 8 bases not matched to a gene. Germline values: CDR1 MNHEY, CDR2 SVGAGI. The CDR3 DNA reads TGTGCCAGCAAAGCGGGAGAGCGGGGAGATACGCAGTATTTT. Translated, it gives CASKAGERGDTQYF.

This clone is a singleton in its sample. This CDR3 reads CASSLNPGQDEQYF. CDR3 sequence (DNA): TGCGCCAGCAGCTTGAACCCGGGACAGGACGAGCAGTACTTC. The chain links TRBV5-1 to TRBJ2-7; 8 bases line up with TRBD1. Germline values: CDR1 SGHRS, CDR2 YFSETQ. This CDR3 comprises 14 residues. V lost 1 base, J lost 5 bases, and 5 bases stayed unmatched.

The rearrangement uses TRBV14 and TRBJ1-2, with TRBD1 identical over 9 bases. V shed 3 bases and J 2 bases; nucleotides not matched to a gene: 4. The CDR3 covers 15 residues. Germline V lookup: CDR1 SGHDN, CDR2 FVKESK. The CDR3 loop reads CASSHLGQGNYGYTF. CDR3 bases: TGTGCCAGCAGCCATCTGGGACAGGGAAACTATGGCTACACCTTC.

This clone turned up a few times. Other nucleotide sequences from this sample produce the same CDR3. Written as DNA, the CDR3 is TGTGCCAGCGGGGCGGGACCGATGAACACTGAAGCTTTCTTT. The encoded protein is CASGAGPMNTEAFF. The J gene is TRBJ1-1, the V gene TRBV28; D is possibly TRBD1 (5 bases). CDR1 is MDHEN, CDR2 SYDVKM, per germline. Between the trimmed V and J ends, which lost 8 bases and 0 bases, there was a span of 13 bases. CDR3 size: 14 residues.

The genes are TRBV9 and TRBJ1-5, with a weak D call TRBD1 (5 bases). The CDR3 has 14 residues. Trimming left V 4 bases short and J 1 base short, with 9 bases between. Germline V gives CDR1 SGDLS, CDR2 YYNGEE. The CDR3 here is CASSPGHSNQPQHF. CDR3 bases: TGTGCCAGCAGCCCCGGACACAGCAATCAGCCCCAGCATTTT.

The chain uses TRBV10-3 and TRBJ1-4; 8 bases map to TRBD1. There are 19 residues in the CDR3. J gave up 8 bases and V 2 bases, and 19 bases lay outside the gene matches. Germline CDR1 is ENHRY and CDR2 is SYGVKD. In DNA form, the CDR3 reads TGTGCCATCAGTGAGGGACAGGGTCGTGGTACATGGCGAGTGGAAAAACTGTTTTTT. Translating gives CAISEGQGRGTWRVEKLFF.

This sequence joins TRBV19 and TRBJ2-7; 10 positions match TRBD1. CDR1 and CDR2 from the germline V gene are LNHDA and SQIVND (reference sequence). Germline trimming cut 4 bases from V and 3 bases from J; bases unmatched to any gene: 6. The CDR3 runs to 15 residues. CDR3: CASSKDRGLIYEQYF. DNA of the CDR3: TGTGCCAGTAGTAAGGACAGGGGGTTGATCTACGAGCAGTACTTC. The full variable domain, its missing parts supplied by reference TRBV19 and TRBJ2-7, is DGGITQSPKYLFRKEGQNVTLSCEQNLNHDAMYWYRQDPGQGLRLIYYSQIVNDFQKGDIAEGYSVSREKKESFPLTVTSAQKNPTAFYLCASSKDRGLIYEQYFGPGTRLTVT.

DNA of the CDR3: TGTGCCAGCAGTGATTGGCTAGCGGTCACCGGGGAGCTGTTTTTT. Translated, it gives CASSDWLAVTGELFF. The V gene is TRBV25-1, the J gene TRBJ2-2, with 7 nucleotides matching TRBD2. V lost 3 bases to trimming and J lost 4 bases; unmatched junction nucleotides: 5. Germline assignment: CDR1 MGHDK and CDR2 SYGVNS. The CDR3 is 15 amino acids.

The chain employs TRBV10-3 and TRBJ2-7, with a weak D call TRBD1 (5 bases). This CDR3 is built from 15 residues. Trimming took 3 bases from V and 1 from J, leaving 13 bases between them. CDR1 is ENHRY, CDR2 SYGVKD, per germline. The CDR3 reads CAISEPDSLSYEQYF. The CDR3 nucleotides read TGTGCCATCAGTGAACCCGACAGTCTATCCTACGAGCAGTACTTC.

The chain carries TRBV19 and TRBJ2-4; D is uncertain. Per the germline V gene, CDR1 is LNHDA and CDR2 is SQIVND (reference sequence). The CDR3 is made up of 15 amino acids. V shed 0 bases and J shed 0 bases, with 6 bases lying between them. This chain's CDR3 is CASSIDTLAKNIQYF. In nucleotides, the CDR3 is TGTGCCAGTAGTATAGATACATTAGCCAAAAACATTCAGTACTTC.

This chain connects TRBV27 to TRBJ2-1; the match to TRBD2 covers 9 bases. The V and J ends lost 2 bases and 6 bases, in that order; junction bases with no gene match: 8. Germline V CDR1 and CDR2: MNHEY, SMNVEV (reference sequence). The CDR3 consists of 16 residues. The CDR3 region is CASSLSLAGFLNEQFF. DNA for the CDR3: TGTGCCAGCAGTTTAAGTCTAGCGGGATTCCTCAATGAGCAGTTCTTC.

This chain joins TRBV19 and TRBJ2-7, with 11 bases identical to TRBD2. Germline V gives CDR1 LNHDA, CDR2 SQIVND (reference sequence). V gave up 4 bases and J gave up 6 bases; unmatched junction bases: 14. The CDR3 consists of 17 residues. CDR3 loop: CASSTNQLAGVGSEQYF. For the CDR3, the DNA is TGTGCCAGTAGTACAAACCAACTAGCGGGAGTCGGGAGCGAGCAGTACTTC. Combining the CDR3 with reference TRBV19 and TRBJ2-7 gives the whole variable domain DGGITQSPKYLFRKEGQNVTLSCEQNLNHDAMYWYRQDPGQGLRLIYYSQIVNDFQKGDIAEGYSVSREKKESFPLTVTSAQKNPTAFYLCASSTNQLAGVGSEQYFGPGTRLTVT.

V usage is TRBV11-2 and J usage is TRBJ2-3; no definite D call. Germline V gene data show CDR1 as SGHAT and CDR2 as FQNNGV. CDR3 size: 12 residues. Trimming removed 3 bases from V and 5 bases from J, with 6 bases in between. The CDR3 reads CASSFPLDTQYF. CDR3 DNA: TGTGCCAGCAGCTTCCCACTAGATACGCAGTATTTT.

This rearrangement joins TRBV2 to TRBJ2-1; 7 bases line up with TRBD1. The CDR3 loop spans 15 amino acids. Germline CDR1 SNHLY, CDR2 FYNNEI. The V segment lost 3 bases and the J segment 0 bases; nucleotides outside the gene matches: 2. The CDR3 sequence is CASSEDRSSYNEQFF. In nucleotides, the CDR3 is TGTGCCAGCAGTGAGGACAGGAGCTCCTACAATGAGCAGTTCTTC.

The chain carries TRBV28 and TRBJ1-4; D perhaps matches TRBD1 (5 bases). Germline V gene lookup returns CDR1 MDHEN and CDR2 SYDVKM. CDR3 size: 14 residues. The V gene lost 4 bases and the J gene lost 4 bases, with 10 bases spanning the gap. The CDR3 DNA is TGTGCCAGCAGTTCCAGGGTGATTAATGAAAAACTGTTTTTT. Its protein product is CASSSRVINEKLFF.

The V and J genes are TRBV5-1 and TRBJ1-4; weak D call: TRBD1 (5 bases). V was pared by 2 bases and J by 7 bases, with 18 bases between. Germline V lookup: CDR1 SGHRS, CDR2 YFSETQ. The CDR3 loop spans 16 amino acids. CDR3 bases: TGCGCCAGCAGCTTTAGGGGCAGCGGGGGGGGTGAAAAACTGTTTTTT. Translation: CASSFRGSGGGEKLFF.

This chain connects TRBV6-5 to TRBJ1-2; D is unclear. Trimming stripped 4 bases from V and 4 bases from J, with 16 bases between. This CDR3 comprises 15 residues. The germline gives CDR1 MNHEY, CDR2 SVGAGI. The CDR3, as DNA: TGTGCCAGCAGTTTGCGGGGTCTACCAGGCTATGGCTACACCTTC. Protein: CASSLRGLPGYGYTF.

This clone was counted once. The chain employs TRBV6-5 and TRBJ1-2, with D possibly matching TRBD1 (6 bases). The CDR3 spans 13 residues. Trimming shortened V by 2 bases and J by 8 bases, and 12 bases separated the two germline ends. Germline V lookup: CDR1 MNHEY, CDR2 SVGAGI. CDR3 coding DNA: TGTGCCAGCAGTTACACTCAGGGGATGGGCTACACCTTC. This sequence encodes CASSYTQGMGYTF.

V gene TRBV21-1 combines with J gene TRBJ1-2; the table names TRBD1, a call not compared with the DNA. TRBV21-1 corresponds to a pseudogene. The CDR3 runs to 14 residues. CDR3 sequence: CASSRHRGRIGYTF. The CDR3 DNA reads TGTGCCAGCAGCCGCCACAGGGGGCGTATAGGCTACACCTTC.

The chain is built from TRBV27 and TRBJ2-1; D gene unclear. The V and J ends lost 6 bases and 3 bases respectively, with 6 bases between them. There are 12 residues in the CDR3. Germline V gives CDR1 MNHEY, CDR2 SMNVEV (reference sequence). CDR3 loop: CASSHSYNEQFF. The CDR3 nucleotides read TGTGCCAGCAGCCACAGCTACAATGAGCAGTTCTTC.

This chain connects TRBV28 to TRBJ2-7, with D perhaps TRBD1 (6 bases). Germline V lookup: CDR1 MDHEN, CDR2 SYDVKM. The CDR3 covers 13 residues. Trimming shortened V by 6 bases and J by 7 bases, and 16 bases separated the two germline ends. The CDR3 DNA reads as TGTGCCAGCAGCCTAGGGACAACGAGGGAGCAGTACTTC. It is translated as CASSLGTTREQYF.

J is TRBJ2-2 and V is TRBV9; 7 bases agree with TRBD2. CDR1 and CDR2 (germline): SGDLS, YYNGEE. V was pared by 4 bases and J by 7 bases, with 7 bases of the junction left unmatched. CDR3 length: 14 amino acids. The CDR3 DNA sequence: TGTGCCAGCAGCCTCACTAGCGCTGACGGGGAGCTGTTTTTT. Translation: CASSLTSADGELFF.

As to this clone: This sample also contains other DNA sequences that code for the same CDR3. This rearrangement joins TRBV28 to TRBJ2-4, with TRBD1 as a possible D gene (5 bases). From germline, CDR1 is MDHEN and CDR2 SYDVKM. Trimming removed 6 bases at V and 0 bases at J, with 9 bases between. The CDR3 runs to 14 residues. The CDR3, as DNA: TGTGCCAGCAGCCCAGGGTTAGCCAAAAACATTCAGTACTTC. Translating it yields CASSPGLAKNIQYF. Looking up the rest from reference TRBV28 and TRBJ2-4 gives the full variable domain: DVKVTQSSRYLVKRTGEKVFLECVQDMDHENMFWYRQDPGLGLRLIYFSYDVKMKEKGDIPEGYSVSREKKERFSLILESASTNQTSMYLCASSPGLAKNIQYFGAGTRLSVL.

The genes are TRBV19 and TRBJ1-5, with D tentatively TRBD1 (5 bases). The germline V and J ends were trimmed by 6 bases and 9 bases, with 12 bases remaining between them. The CDR3 loop spans 12 amino acids. Germline CDR1 reads LNHDA; CDR2 reads SQIVND (reference sequence). CDR3 nucleotide sequence: TGTGCCAGTAGCCCCTCAGGGTGGCCCCAGCATTTT. Residues: CASSPSGWPQHF.

This clone is classed as medium-sized (0.01 to 0.1%). V is TRBV4-2 and J is TRBJ2-2; D remains unclear. From germline, CDR1 is LGHNA and CDR2 YNFKEQ. Deletions cut 0 bases from V and 5 bases from J, with 10 bases between. The CDR3 is made up of 15 amino acids. The CDR3 protein is CASSQEEQETGELFF. The CDR3 DNA follows: TGTGCCAGCAGCCAAGAGGAGCAAGAAACCGGGGAGCTGTTTTTT.

The chain joins TRBV5-1 to TRBJ2-7; D is possibly TRBD1 (6 bases). This CDR3 has 15 amino acids. Germline lookup yields CDR1 SGHRS and CDR2 YFSETQ. Trimming removed 4 bases from V and 2 bases from J, with 16 bases in between. The CDR3 loop is CASSRTWDNPYEQYF. DNA for the CDR3: TGCGCCAGCAGCCGAACGTGGGACAATCCCTACGAGCAGTACTTC.

The genes are TRBV7-8 and TRBJ1-3, with TRBD1 matching 8 bases. This CDR3 spans 15 amino acids. Germline CDR1 and CDR2: SGHVS and FQNEAQ. J lost 3 bases, V lost 0 bases, and 1 base had no gene match. CDR3 loop: CASSLADRGGNTIYF. The CDR3 bases are TGTGCCAGCAGCTTAGCCGACAGGGGTGGAAACACCATATATTTT.

The J gene is TRBJ1-3, the V gene TRBV6-5; possible D gene TRBD1, 5 bases. CDR1 is MNHEY and CDR2 is SVGAGI in the germline V gene. Trimming removed 2 bases at V and 4 bases at J, with 9 bases between. This CDR3 comprises 14 residues. CDR3 loop: CASSYERGGNTIYF. The DNA for the CDR3 is TGTGCCAGCAGTTACGAAAGGGGAGGAAACACCATATATTTT.

The CDR3 loop reads CASSSGEGTGTGYTF. The CDR3 DNA is TGTGCCAGCAGCTCGGGGGAGGGGACAGGGACGGGCTACACCTTC. The genes are TRBV11-2 and TRBJ1-2; 9 bases fit TRBD1. V lost 4 bases and J lost 8; bases outside the gene matches: 11. The CDR3 covers 15 residues. Germline lookup yields CDR1 SGHAT and CDR2 FQNNGV.